One and the same sample provided the 20 T cell receptor beta chains below, sequenced in a study of cytomegalovirus exposure and HLA in healthy donors. Sequenced by immunoSEQ multiplex PCR; TCRdb stores in-frame clones only, minus some. This sample has some 140,000 clones, with 70% to 85% found just once. The specimen sequenced was PBMCs. Receptors originate from a man aged 30 to 39 in good health and CMV-seropositive.

The gene calls are TRBV6-5 and TRBJ2-2, with D uncertain. CDR1 and CDR2 (germline): MNHEY, SVGAGI. Trimming left V 6 bases short and J 6 bases short, with 8 bases between. CDR3 length equals 12 residues. The CDR3 DNA is TGTGCCAGCAGGCTAGACTCCGGGGAGCTGTTTTTT. Amino acids: CASRLDSGELFF.

This clone was observed once. The rearrangement uses TRBV6-5 and TRBJ2-1; 11 bases line up with TRBD1. CDR1 and CDR2 from the germline V gene are MNHEY and SVGAGI. CDR3 size: 14 residues. Losses at the gene ends were 7 bases for V and 10 bases for J; bases not matched to a gene: 9. CDR3 DNA: TGTGCCAGCAAGGGGACAGGGGGACCAGAGGAGCAGTTCTTC. Amino acids: CASKGTGGPEEQFF.

CDR3 sequence (DNA): TGTGCCAGCAGGCAGCGGGGGGGGGACAATGAGCAGTTCTTC. This codes for CASRQRGGDNEQFF. The chain couples TRBV6-5 to TRBJ2-1, with TRBD2 identical over 10 bases. In germline, CDR1 is MNHEY, CDR2 SVGAGI. The CDR3 has 14 amino acids. V lost 6 bases to trimming and J lost 5 bases; unmatched junction nucleotides: 4.

The V and J genes are TRBV19 and TRBJ1-2; unclear D gene. Germline CDR1 LNHDA, CDR2 SQIVND (reference sequence). There are 14 residues in the CDR3. V lost 6 bases, J lost 8 bases, and 19 bases lay in between. The CDR3 here is CASSREGHPRGYTF. CDR3 nucleotide sequence: TGTGCCAGTAGCCGGGAGGGCCACCCTAGAGGCTACACCTTC.

The chain combines TRBV7-6 with TRBJ2-7, with 9 positions matching TRBD1. The CDR3 sequence is 17 residues long. The V gene's germline CDR1 is SGHVS and CDR2 FNYEAQ. Germline trimming cut 2 bases from V and 6 bases from J; bases unmatched to any gene: 14. The CDR3 here is CASSLTLPGQGRGEQYF. CDR3 nucleotides: TGTGCCAGCAGCTTAACATTGCCGGGACAGGGTAGAGGCGAGCAGTACTTC.

This chain uses TRBV12-5 with TRBJ1-5, with D possibly TRBD1 on 5 matching bases. This CDR3 is built from 15 residues. V lost 0 bases and J 4 bases, leaving 10 bases between the germline ends. CDR1 is LGHNT and CDR2 is FRNRAP in the germline V gene. CDR3 amino acids: CASGLVGAGNQPQHF. The CDR3 DNA reads as TGTGCTAGTGGTTTGGTAGGGGCCGGTAATCAGCCCCAGCATTTT.

V gene TRBV19 combines with J gene TRBJ2-1; TRBD2 matches at 13 bases. CDR1 is LNHDA and CDR2 is SQIVND in the germline V gene (reference sequence). J gave up 1 base and V 5 bases, and 5 bases lay outside the gene matches. The CDR3 consists of 17 residues. The CDR3 nucleotides read TGTGCCAGTAGTTCTCGGACTAGCGGGAGTTCCTACAATGAGCAGTTCTTC. Amino acids: CASSSRTSGSSYNEQFF.

This sequence joins TRBV5-4 and TRBJ2-1, with 9 bases that match TRBD1. Trimming cost V 4 bases and J 6 bases; bases outside gene matches: 8. Germline-derived CDR1 and CDR2 are SGHNT and YYREEE (reference sequence). The CDR3 has 15 residues. CDR3 amino acids: CASSRRDRASNEQFF. CDR3 DNA: TGTGCCAGCAGCCGCCGGGACAGGGCTTCCAATGAGCAGTTCTTC.

This sequence joins TRBV5-1 and TRBJ2-7, with 10 bases lining up with TRBD2. CDR1 and CDR2 (germline): SGHRS, YFSETQ. This CDR3 region has 15 residues. V lost 0 bases to trimming and J lost 3 bases; unmatched junction nucleotides: 3. The CDR3 region has the DNA TGCGCCAGCAGCTTGGAGCCTAGCGGGGGCTACGAGCAGTACTTC. Protein sequence: CASSLEPSGGYEQYF.

As DNA, the CDR3 is TGTGCCAGCAGCTCCGGGATTTCTGGAAACACCATATATTTT. Its translation: CASSSGISGNTIYF. The rearrangement uses TRBV11-2 and TRBJ1-3; no definite D call. Looked up from germline, CDR1 is SGHAT and CDR2 is FQNNGV. The V gene lost 4 bases and the J gene lost 1 base, with 8 bases spanning the gap. CDR3 length: 14 residues. Filled out from reference TRBV11-2 and TRBJ1-3, the complete variable domain reads EAGVAQSPRYKIIEKRQSVAFWCNPISGHATLYWYQQILGQGPKLLIQFQNNGVVDDSQLPKDRFSAERLKGVDSTLKIQPAKLEDSAVYLCASSSGISGNTIYFGEGSWLTVV.

This clone has just a few counts. This chain links TRBV18 with TRBJ1-2; D may be TRBD1 (5 bases). CDR3 length equals 13 residues. Germline V gene data show CDR1 as KGHSH and CDR2 as LQKENI. The V and J ends lost 3 bases and 8 bases respectively, with 13 bases between them. In nucleotides, the CDR3 is TGTGCCAGCTCACCGGCAGGGATAGAAGGCTACACCTTC. As protein: CASSPAGIEGYTF.

The chain joins TRBV5-1 to TRBJ2-1; 9 bases match TRBD2. V trimming: 7 bases; J trimming: 2 bases; junction bases outside the gene matches: 4. The V gene's germline CDR1 is SGHRS and CDR2 YFSETQ. There are 14 residues in the CDR3. CDR3 sequence reads: CASGLAPPYNEQFF. CDR3 DNA sequence: TGCGCCAGCGGACTAGCGCCTCCCTACAATGAGCAGTTCTTC.

The J gene is TRBJ2-2, the V gene TRBV29-1; 9 bases agree with TRBD2. Germline loops: CDR1 SQVTM, CDR2 ANQGSEA. This CDR3 is 15 amino acids long. V lost 2 bases and J lost 6; bases outside the gene matches: 7. The CDR3 loop reads CSVERAGGQAGELFF. DNA for the CDR3: TGCAGCGTTGAACGCGCGGGAGGGCAGGCCGGGGAGCTGTTTTTT.

In this sample, this clone turned up once. J is TRBJ1-2 and V is TRBV6-1; D is perhaps TRBD1 (5 bases). The CDR3 runs 12 residues. Germline-derived CDR1 and CDR2 are MNHNS and SASEGT. Between the trimmed V and J ends, which lost 3 bases and 5 bases, there was a span of 7 bases. Here the CDR3 reads CASSDGGYGYTF. The CDR3 coding sequence is TGTGCCAGCAGTGACGGGGGATATGGCTACACCTTC.

The genes are TRBV9 and TRBJ2-3; D is perhaps TRBD2 (5 bases). CDR3 length: 15 amino acids. The V and J ends lost 0 bases and 0 bases respectively, with 8 bases between them. Germline loops: CDR1 SGDLS, CDR2 YYNGEE. This chain's CDR3 is CASSVGGQSTDTQYF. CDR3 nucleotides: TGTGCCAGCAGCGTAGGAGGGCAGAGCACAGATACGCAGTATTTT.

This chain connects TRBV30 to TRBJ1-1; D uncertain. Germline CDR1 GTSNPN, CDR2 SVGIG (reference sequence). There are 11 residues in the CDR3. Deletions cut 3 bases from V and 11 bases from J, with 13 bases between. The CDR3 is CAWRQSNSAFF. In DNA, the CDR3 is TGTGCCTGGAGACAATCCAACAGTGCTTTCTTT.

Only a few counts were recorded for this clone. The chain is built from TRBV5-6 and TRBJ2-5; D perhaps matches TRBD1 (5 bases). This CDR3 comprises 14 residues. Germline values: CDR1 SGHDT, CDR2 YYEEEE. Trimming cost V 2 bases and J 3 bases, with 11 bases left between them. The CDR3 nucleotides read TGTGCCAGCAGCTTATGGGCCAGGGAAGAGACCCAGTACTTC. It codes for CASSLWAREETQYF.

This clone was counted only a few times. The chain combines TRBV30 with TRBJ1-1; no reliable D call. The CDR3 consists of 12 residues. V was trimmed by 5 bases and J by 6 bases, leaving 13 bases between them. Germline V gives CDR1 GTSNPN, CDR2 SVGIG (reference sequence). The CDR3 loop is CAWGTVTPEAFF. The CDR3 bases are TGTGCCTGGGGAACAGTAACTCCTGAAGCTTTCTTT. The full variable domain, completed using reference TRBV30 and TRBJ1-1, is SQTIHQWPATLVQPVGSPLSLECTVEGTSNPNLYWYRQAAGRGLQLLFYSVGIGQISSEVPQNLSASRPQDRQFILSSKKLLLSDSGFYLCAWGTVTPEAFFGQGTRLTVV.

This clone occurred a few times. The chain links TRBV2 to TRBJ2-3; no definite D call. CDR1 SNHLY and CDR2 FYNNEI come from the germline V gene. Trimming shortened V by 7 bases and J by 10 bases, and 15 bases separated the two germline ends. This CDR3 is 12 amino acids long. DNA of the CDR3: TGTGCCAGCACCGCCCTTAGAAGCCCGCAGTATTTT. It is translated as CASTALRSPQYF.

The J gene is TRBJ2-3, the V gene TRBV14, with TRBD2 identical over 8 bases. The V gene's germline CDR1 is SGHDN and CDR2 FVKESK. Unmatched junction bases numbered 21, after V lost 4 bases and J lost 3 bases. CDR3 size: 20 residues. The CDR3 here is CASSLSGIAGGAFSTDTQYF. The CDR3 region has the DNA TGTGCCAGCAGCCTTAGTGGCATCGCCGGGGGGGCCTTTTCGACAGATACGCAGTATTTT.